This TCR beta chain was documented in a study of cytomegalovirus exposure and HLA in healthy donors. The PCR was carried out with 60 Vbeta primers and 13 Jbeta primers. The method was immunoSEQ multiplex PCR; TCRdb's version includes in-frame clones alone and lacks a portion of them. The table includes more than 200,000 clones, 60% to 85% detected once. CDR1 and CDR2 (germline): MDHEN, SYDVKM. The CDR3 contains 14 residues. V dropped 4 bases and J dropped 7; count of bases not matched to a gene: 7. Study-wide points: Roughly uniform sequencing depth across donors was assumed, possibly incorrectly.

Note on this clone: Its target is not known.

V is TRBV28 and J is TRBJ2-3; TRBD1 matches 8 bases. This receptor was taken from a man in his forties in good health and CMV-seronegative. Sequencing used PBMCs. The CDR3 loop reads CASSSGQGGNTQYF. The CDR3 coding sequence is TGTGCCAGCAGTTCTGGACAGGGTGGAAATACGCAGTATTTT.